The 18 T cell receptor beta chains presented below share a single source sample, sequenced in a study of T cells in Graves' hyperthyroidism and ophthalmopathy. TCR beta CDR3 region amplification was performed from RNA transcripts. The study used the HTBI primer set for a first-round RT-PCR of the TCR CDR3. TCRdb passed the multiplex PCR reads through MiXCR, listing each CDR3 protein once. The table includes hundreds of thousands of distinct CDR3 sequences, around 14% detected once. Material: blood. These receptors were obtained from a woman under 30 with Graves' hyperthyroidism that later progressed to Graves' ophthalmopathy.

This clonotype showed up many times. The rearrangement joins TRBV6-1 to TRBJ2-7, with TRBD2 matching 7 bases. Germline values: CDR1 MNHNS, CDR2 SASEGT. Germline trimming cut 7 bases from V and 2 bases from J; bases unmatched to any gene: 5. The CDR3 covers 13 residues. The CDR3 reads CASNPAGAYEQYF. CDR3 nucleotide sequence: TGTGCCAGCAATCCTGCGGGAGCCTACGAGCAGTACTTC.

This clonotype occurred a few times. This chain links TRBV19 with TRBJ1-5, with TRBD1 as a possible D gene (6 bases). The V end was cut by 2 bases, the J end by 3 bases, with 14 bases between. The CDR3 is made up of 16 amino acids. In germline, CDR1 is LNHDA, CDR2 SQIVND (reference sequence). The CDR3 region is CASSILYRAVNQPQHF. The DNA for the CDR3 is TGTGCCAGTAGTATACTCTACAGGGCGGTCAATCAGCCCCAGCATTTT.

This clonotype was observed many times. The chain joins TRBV28 to TRBJ2-3; 7 nucleotides agree with TRBD2. The V gene end was trimmed by 8 bases and the J gene end by 3 bases; junction bases not matched to a gene: 20. CDR1 MDHEN and CDR2 SYDVKM come from the germline V gene. This CDR3 comprises 18 residues. As DNA, the CDR3 is TGTGCCAGCTCAACCACCCTTAGGGTAGCGGGTGGTACAGATACGCAGTATTTT. Amino acid sequence: CASSTTLRVAGGTDTQYF.

There are a few counts of this clonotype. The chain carries TRBV29-1 and TRBJ2-2; no clear D gene. CDR1 and CDR2 (germline): SQVTM, ANQGSEA. The ends were cut back, 5 bases at V and 1 base at J, with 11 bases in the middle. The CDR3 covers 14 residues. The CDR3 nucleotides are TGCAGCGTTCGCCCCAACGGGAACACCGGGGAGCTGTTTTTT. It specifies CSVRPNGNTGELFF.

Regarding this clonotype: Being one base from a much bigger clone, this may be a read error. This chain joins TRBV7-9 and TRBJ2-7, with 7 bases that match TRBD2. The CDR3 length is 15 residues. CDR1 and CDR2 (germline): SEHNR, FQNEAQ (reference sequence). Here the CDR3 DNA reads TGTGCCAGCAGCTTAGAACGACTAGCAGTAAACGAGCGGTACTTC. This sequence encodes CASSLERLAVNERYF.

In this sample, this clonotype turned up a few times. The rearrangement joins TRBV9 to TRBJ1-6, with D hard to call. The CDR3 has 15 residues. Germline CDR1 SGDLS, CDR2 YYNGEE. The V and J ends lost 1 base and 5 bases respectively, with 10 bases between them. CDR3: CASSVNGQNNSPLHF. CDR3 DNA sequence: TGTGCCAGCAGCGTAAATGGGCAGAATAATTCACCCCTCCACTTT.

As regards this clonotype: A read error may explain this, as a much larger clone is one base away. This sequence joins TRBV27 and TRBJ1-4; the D is unclear. Germline V lookup: CDR1 MNHEY, CDR2 SMNVEV (reference sequence). V lost 5 bases, J lost 7 bases, and 5 bases lay in between. The CDR3 runs to 11 residues. The chain's CDR3 is CASSEGEKLFF. For the CDR3, the DNA is TGTGCCAGCAGTGAAGGTGAAAAACTGTTTTTT.

This clonotype was seen ten or more times. The chain links TRBV6-2 or TRBV6-3 to TRBJ2-7, with 8 bases that match TRBD2. V dropped 6 bases and J dropped 5; count of bases not matched to a gene: 21. The CDR3 has 18 amino acids. Germline V lookup: CDR1 MNHEY, CDR2 SVGEGT. The CDR3 here is CASRPLRAGVTNRNEQYF. The CDR3 DNA sequence: TGTGCCAGCAGACCCCTTCGAGCGGGAGTCACCAATCGGAACGAGCAGTACTTC.

There are a few counts of this clonotype. The chain links TRBV4-1 to TRBJ2-7; D ambiguous. V lost 0 bases and J 4 bases, leaving 7 bases between the germline ends. Looked up from germline, CDR1 is MGHRA and CDR2 is YSYEKL. The CDR3 runs 13 residues. DNA of the CDR3: TGCGCCAGCAGCCAAGATCGGCTGTACGAGCAGTACTTC. It yields the protein CASSQDRLYEQYF.

There are many counts of this clonotype. The chain joins TRBV6-5 to TRBJ1-1; D unclear. This CDR3 spans 14 amino acids. Looked up from germline, CDR1 is MNHEY and CDR2 is SVGAGI. Trimming removed 0 bases at V and 4 bases at J, with 9 bases between. CDR3 loop: CASSYSGWGTEAFF. The CDR3 DNA follows: TGTGCCAGCAGTTACTCAGGGTGGGGCACTGAAGCTTTCTTT.

The V gene is TRBV4-3, the J gene TRBJ1-2; 7 bases fit TRBD1. The length of the CDR3 is 15 residues. Trimming removed 4 bases from V and 5 bases from J; junction bases left unmatched: 10. CDR1 LGHNA and CDR2 YSLEER come from the germline V gene. CDR3: CASSLSDREVYGYTF. The CDR3 DNA reads as TGCGCCAGCAGCCTATCCGACAGGGAGGTATATGGCTACACCTTC.

This clonotype was found once. Since a much larger clone is just one base distant, this may be a read error. The chain links TRBV15 to TRBJ2-7, with a tentative D call TRBD2 (5 bases). CDR1 and CDR2 from the germline V gene are LNHNV and YYDKDF (reference sequence). This CDR3 region has 15 residues. V shed 1 base and J shed 3 bases, with 13 bases lying between them. CDR3 DNA sequence: TGTGCCACCAGCAGAGCGCTAGCAGGAAGCTACGAGCAGTACTTC. Its translation: CATSRALAGSYEQYF.

The rearrangement uses TRBV29-1 and TRBJ1-2; 9 bases are shared with TRBD1. The length of the CDR3 is 11 residues. V dropped 4 bases and J dropped 7; count of bases not matched to a gene: 1. Germline V lookup: CDR1 SQVTM, CDR2 ANQGSEA. The CDR3, as DNA: TGCAGCGTTGGGGGACAGGGTGGCTACACCTTC. Translated: CSVGGQGGYTF.

This clonotype showed up just a few times. One end of the junction is discordant with germline, which a read error may explain. The genes are TRBV10-1 and TRBJ2-2; weak D call: TRBD2 (6 bases). This CDR3 has 14 amino acids. Germline V gene sequence: CDR1 WNHNN, CDR2 SYGVQD (reference sequence). The CDR3 DNA reads as TGCGCCAGTAGTGAGGCGGCGGGATACGGGGAGCTGTTTTTT. It encodes CASSEAAGYGELFF.

This clonotype was counted at least ten times. This chain joins TRBV7-3 and TRBJ2-2, with 8 bases identical to TRBD2. Germline lookup yields CDR1 SGHTA and CDR2 FQGTGA. Germline trimming cut 4 bases from V and 3 bases from J; bases unmatched to any gene: 10. This CDR3 has 17 amino acids. The CDR3 bases are TGTGCCAGCAGCTCAACCCCGGTGCGGGAGGACACCGGGGAGCTGTTTTTT. Protein sequence: CASSSTPVREDTGELFF.

At least ten counts were recorded for this clonotype. This rearrangement joins TRBV11-3 to TRBJ2-1; tentatively, D is TRBD2 (5 bases). There are 14 residues in the CDR3. The germline V and J ends were trimmed by 0 bases and 6 bases, with 9 bases remaining between them. Germline lookup yields CDR1 SGHNT and CDR2 YENEEA. This CDR3 reads CASSLDGEGNEQFF. The DNA of the CDR3 is TGTGCCAGCAGCTTAGATGGCGAGGGCAATGAGCAGTTCTTC.

This clonotype has at least ten counts. The chain combines TRBV2 with TRBJ1-5; no firm D call. The CDR3 extends over 15 amino acids. Trimming stripped 6 bases from V and 0 bases from J, with 12 bases between. CDR1 and CDR2 (germline): SNHLY, FYNNEI. The CDR3 DNA reads TGTGCCAGCAGGCCCAGGTCTTATAGCAATCAGCCCCAGCATTTT. Translating it yields CASRPRSYSNQPQHF.

This clonotype has ten or more counts. One junction end disagrees with the germline gene, perhaps due to a read error. Here the CDR3 DNA reads TGCGCCAGCAGCTCCCGGGACCCTAATTATGGCTACACCTTC. The encoded protein is CASSSRDPNYGYTF. This rearrangement joins TRBV5-1 to TRBJ1-2, with D possibly matching TRBD1 (5 bases). Germline-derived CDR1 and CDR2 are SGHRS and YFSETQ. The CDR3 consists of 14 residues.